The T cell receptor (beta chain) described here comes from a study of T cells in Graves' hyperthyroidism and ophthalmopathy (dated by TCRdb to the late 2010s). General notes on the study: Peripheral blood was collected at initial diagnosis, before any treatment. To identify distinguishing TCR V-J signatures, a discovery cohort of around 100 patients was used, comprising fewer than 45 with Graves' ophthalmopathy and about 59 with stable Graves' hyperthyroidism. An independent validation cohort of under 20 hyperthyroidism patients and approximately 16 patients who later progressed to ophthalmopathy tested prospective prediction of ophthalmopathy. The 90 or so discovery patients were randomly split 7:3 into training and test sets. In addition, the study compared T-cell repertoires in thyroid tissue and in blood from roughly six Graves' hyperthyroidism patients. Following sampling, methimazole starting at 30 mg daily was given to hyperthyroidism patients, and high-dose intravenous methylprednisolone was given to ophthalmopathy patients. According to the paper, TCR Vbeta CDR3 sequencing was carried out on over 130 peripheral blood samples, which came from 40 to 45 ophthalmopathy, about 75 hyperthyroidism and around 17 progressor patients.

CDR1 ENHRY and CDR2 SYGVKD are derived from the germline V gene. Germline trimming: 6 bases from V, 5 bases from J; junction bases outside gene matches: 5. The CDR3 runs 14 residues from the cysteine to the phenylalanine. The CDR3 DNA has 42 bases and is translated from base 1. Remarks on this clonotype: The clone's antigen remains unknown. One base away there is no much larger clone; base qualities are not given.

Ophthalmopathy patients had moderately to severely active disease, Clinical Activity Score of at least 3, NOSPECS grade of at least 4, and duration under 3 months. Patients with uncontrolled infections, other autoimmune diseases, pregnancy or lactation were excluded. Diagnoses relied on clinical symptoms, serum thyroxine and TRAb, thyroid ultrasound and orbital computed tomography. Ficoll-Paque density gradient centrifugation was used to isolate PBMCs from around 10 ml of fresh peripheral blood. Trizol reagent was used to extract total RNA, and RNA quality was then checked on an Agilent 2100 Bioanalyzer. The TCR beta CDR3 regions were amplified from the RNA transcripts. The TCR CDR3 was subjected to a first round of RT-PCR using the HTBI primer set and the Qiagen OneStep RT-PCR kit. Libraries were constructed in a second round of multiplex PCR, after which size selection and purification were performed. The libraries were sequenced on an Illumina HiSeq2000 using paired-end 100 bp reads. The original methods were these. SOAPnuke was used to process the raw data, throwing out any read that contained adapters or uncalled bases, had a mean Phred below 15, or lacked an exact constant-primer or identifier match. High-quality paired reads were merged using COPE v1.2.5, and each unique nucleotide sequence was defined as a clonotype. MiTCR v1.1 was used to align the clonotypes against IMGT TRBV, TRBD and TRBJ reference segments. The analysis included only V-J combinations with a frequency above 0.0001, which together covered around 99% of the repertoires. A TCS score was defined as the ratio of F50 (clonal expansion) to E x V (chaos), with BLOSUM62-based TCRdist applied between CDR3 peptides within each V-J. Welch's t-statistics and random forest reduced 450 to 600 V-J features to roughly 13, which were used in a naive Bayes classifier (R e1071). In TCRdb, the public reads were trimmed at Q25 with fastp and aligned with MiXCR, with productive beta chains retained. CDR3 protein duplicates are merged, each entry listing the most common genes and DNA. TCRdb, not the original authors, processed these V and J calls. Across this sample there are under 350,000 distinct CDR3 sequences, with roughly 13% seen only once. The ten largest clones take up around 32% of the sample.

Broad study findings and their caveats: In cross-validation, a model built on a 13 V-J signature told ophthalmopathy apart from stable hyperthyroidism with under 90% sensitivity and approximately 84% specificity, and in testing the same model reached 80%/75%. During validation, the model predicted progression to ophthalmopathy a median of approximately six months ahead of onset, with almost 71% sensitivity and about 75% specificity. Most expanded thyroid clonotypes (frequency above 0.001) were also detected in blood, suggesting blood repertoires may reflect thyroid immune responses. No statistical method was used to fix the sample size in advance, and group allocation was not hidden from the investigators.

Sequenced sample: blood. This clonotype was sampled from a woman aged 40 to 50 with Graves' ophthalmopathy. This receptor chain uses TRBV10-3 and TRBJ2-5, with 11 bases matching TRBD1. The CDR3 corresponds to CAIREGQGVETQYF. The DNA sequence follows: TGTGCCATCAGAGAGGGACAGGGGGTCGAGACCCAGTACTTC.